This TCR beta chain was observed in a study of radiation and T cells in renal cell carcinoma. Sequencing used immunoSEQ multiplex PCR; TCRdb keeps in-frame clones, though not all of them. The table shows 70,000 to 90,000 clones, with 65% to 90% occurring only once. As for time point: blood 2 weeks post-SBRT. The treatment denotes: 15 Gy SBRT to primary tumor, nephrectomy 4 weeks later. Blood was sampled at baseline, 2 weeks and 4 weeks after SBRT. This renal cell carcinoma was of the clear cell type. Trimming took 1 base from V and 2 from J, leaving 9 bases between them. The CDR3 has 13 amino acids. Germline-derived CDR1 and CDR2 are GTSNPN and SVGIG (reference sequence).

This sequence was found in a woman aged 45-65 years with renal cell carcinoma. The V and J genes are TRBV30 and TRBJ2-7; no definite D call. Sequences were derived from blood, sampled from a patient whose treatment included radiotherapy and nephrectomy. Written as DNA, the CDR3 is TGTGCCTGGAGTGCCGGGCCCACCTACGAGCAGTACTTC. Translation gives CAWSAGPTYEQYF.